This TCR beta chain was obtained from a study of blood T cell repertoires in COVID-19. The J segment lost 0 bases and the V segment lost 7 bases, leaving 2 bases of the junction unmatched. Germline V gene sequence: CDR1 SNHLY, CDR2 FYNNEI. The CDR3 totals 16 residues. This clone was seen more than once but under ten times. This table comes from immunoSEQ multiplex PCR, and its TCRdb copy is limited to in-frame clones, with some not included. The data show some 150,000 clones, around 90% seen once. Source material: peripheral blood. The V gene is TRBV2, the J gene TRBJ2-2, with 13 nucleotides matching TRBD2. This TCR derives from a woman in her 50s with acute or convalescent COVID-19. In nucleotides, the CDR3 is TGTGCCAGCAAGACTAGCGGGGGGACGAACACCGGGGAGCTGTTTTTT. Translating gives CASKTSGGTNTGELFF.